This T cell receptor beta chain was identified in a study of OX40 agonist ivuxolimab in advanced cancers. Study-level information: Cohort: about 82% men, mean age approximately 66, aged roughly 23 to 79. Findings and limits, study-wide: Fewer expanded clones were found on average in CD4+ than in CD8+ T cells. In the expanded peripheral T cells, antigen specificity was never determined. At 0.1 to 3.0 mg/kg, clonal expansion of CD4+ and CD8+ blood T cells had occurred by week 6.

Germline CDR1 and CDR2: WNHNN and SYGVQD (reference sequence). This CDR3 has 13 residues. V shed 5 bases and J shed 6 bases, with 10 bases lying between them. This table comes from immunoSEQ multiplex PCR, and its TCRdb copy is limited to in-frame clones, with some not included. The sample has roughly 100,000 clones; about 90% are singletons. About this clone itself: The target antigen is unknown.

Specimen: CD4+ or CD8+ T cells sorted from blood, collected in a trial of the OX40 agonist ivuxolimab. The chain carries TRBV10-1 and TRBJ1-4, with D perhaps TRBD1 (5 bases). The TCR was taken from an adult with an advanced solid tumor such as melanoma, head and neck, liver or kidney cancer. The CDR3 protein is CASSRRGDEKLFF. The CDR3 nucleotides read TGCGCCAGCAGTCGAAGAGGGGATGAAAAACTGTTTTTT.